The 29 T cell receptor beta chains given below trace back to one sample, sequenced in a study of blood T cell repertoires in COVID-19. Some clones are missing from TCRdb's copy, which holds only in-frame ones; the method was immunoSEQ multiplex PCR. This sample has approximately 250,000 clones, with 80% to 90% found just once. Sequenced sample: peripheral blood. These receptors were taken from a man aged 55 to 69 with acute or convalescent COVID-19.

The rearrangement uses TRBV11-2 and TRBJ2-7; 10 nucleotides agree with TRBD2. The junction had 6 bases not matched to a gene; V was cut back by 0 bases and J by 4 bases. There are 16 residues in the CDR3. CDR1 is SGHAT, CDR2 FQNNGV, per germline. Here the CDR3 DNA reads TGTGCCAGCAGCTTAGATCGGGCTAGCGGGAGTTACGAGCAGTACTTC. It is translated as CASSLDRASGSYEQYF.

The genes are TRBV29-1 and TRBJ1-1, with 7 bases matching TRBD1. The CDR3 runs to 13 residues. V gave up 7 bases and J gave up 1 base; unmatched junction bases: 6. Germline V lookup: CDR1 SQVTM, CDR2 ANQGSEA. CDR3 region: CSGTGSGNTEAFF. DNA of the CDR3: TGCAGCGGGACAGGTTCGGGGAACACTGAAGCTTTCTTT.

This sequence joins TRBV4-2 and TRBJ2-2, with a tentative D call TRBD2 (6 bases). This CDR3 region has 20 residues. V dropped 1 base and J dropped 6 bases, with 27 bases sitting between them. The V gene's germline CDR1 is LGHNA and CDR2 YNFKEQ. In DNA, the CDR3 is TGTGCCAGCAGCCAAGTTCGCGGGGCAGGAAGCCTCCGCGGGGCCGGGGAGCTGTTTTTT. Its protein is CASSQVRGAGSLRGAGELFF.

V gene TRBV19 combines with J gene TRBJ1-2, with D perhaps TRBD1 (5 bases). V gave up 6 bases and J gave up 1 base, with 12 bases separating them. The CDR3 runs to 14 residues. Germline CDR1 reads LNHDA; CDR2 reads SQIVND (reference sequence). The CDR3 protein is CASSPGGGNYGYTF. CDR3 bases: TGTGCCAGTAGCCCCGGGGGAGGTAACTATGGCTACACCTTC.

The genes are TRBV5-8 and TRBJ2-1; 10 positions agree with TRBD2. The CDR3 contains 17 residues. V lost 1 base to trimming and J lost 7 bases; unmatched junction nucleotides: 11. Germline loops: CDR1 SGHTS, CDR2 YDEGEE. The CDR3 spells CASSLPFLSGGWNEQFF. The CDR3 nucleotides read TGTGCCAGCAGCTTGCCCTTCCTTAGCGGGGGGTGGAATGAGCAGTTCTTC.

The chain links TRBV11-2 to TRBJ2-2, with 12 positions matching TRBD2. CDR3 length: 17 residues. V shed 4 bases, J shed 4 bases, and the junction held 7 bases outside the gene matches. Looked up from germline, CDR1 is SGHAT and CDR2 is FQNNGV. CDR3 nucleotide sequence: TGTGCCAGCAGCTCCCCGGGACTAGCGGGCCCCACCGGGGAGCTGTTTTTT. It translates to CASSSPGLAGPTGELFF. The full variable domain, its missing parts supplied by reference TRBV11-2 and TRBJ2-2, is EAGVAQSPRYKIIEKRQSVAFWCNPISGHATLYWYQQILGQGPKLLIQFQNNGVVDDSQLPKDRFSAERLKGVDSTLKIQPAKLEDSAVYLCASSSPGLAGPTGELFFGEGSRLTVL.

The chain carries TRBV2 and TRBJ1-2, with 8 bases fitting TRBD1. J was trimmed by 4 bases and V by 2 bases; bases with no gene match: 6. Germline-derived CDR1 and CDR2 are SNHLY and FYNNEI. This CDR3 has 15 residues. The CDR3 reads CASSERGQGAYGYTF. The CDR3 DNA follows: TGTGCCAGCAGTGAAAGGGGGCAGGGGGCCTATGGCTACACCTTC.

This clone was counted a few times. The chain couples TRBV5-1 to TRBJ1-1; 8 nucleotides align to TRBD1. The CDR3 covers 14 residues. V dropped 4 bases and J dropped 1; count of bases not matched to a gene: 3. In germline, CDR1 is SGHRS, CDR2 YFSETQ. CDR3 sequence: CASSHDRGNTEAFF. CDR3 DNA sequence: TGCGCCAGCAGCCATGACAGGGGGAACACTGAAGCTTTCTTT.

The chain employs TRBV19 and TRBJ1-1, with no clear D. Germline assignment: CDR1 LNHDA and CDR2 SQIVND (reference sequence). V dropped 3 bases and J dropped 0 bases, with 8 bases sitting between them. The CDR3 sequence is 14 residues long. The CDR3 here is CASSIRHMNTEAFF. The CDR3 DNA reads TGTGCCAGTAGTATCCGACACATGAACACTGAAGCTTTCTTT. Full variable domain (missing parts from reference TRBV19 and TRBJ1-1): DGGITQSPKYLFRKEGQNVTLSCEQNLNHDAMYWYRQDPGQGLRLIYYSQIVNDFQKGDIAEGYSVSREKKESFPLTVTSAQKNPTAFYLCASSIRHMNTEAFFGQGTRLTVV.

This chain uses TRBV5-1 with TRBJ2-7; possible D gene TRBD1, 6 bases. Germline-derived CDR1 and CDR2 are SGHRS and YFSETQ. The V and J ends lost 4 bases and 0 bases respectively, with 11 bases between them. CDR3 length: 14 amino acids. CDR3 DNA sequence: TGCGCCAGCAGCGACGGACAGATCTCCTACGAGCAGTACTTC. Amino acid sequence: CASSDGQISYEQYF.

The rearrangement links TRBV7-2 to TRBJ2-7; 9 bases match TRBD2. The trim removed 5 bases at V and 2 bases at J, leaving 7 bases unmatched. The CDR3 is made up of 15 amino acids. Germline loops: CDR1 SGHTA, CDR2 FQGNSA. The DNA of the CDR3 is TGTGCCAGCAGCCTATTAGCGGGAGAGCCCTACGAGCAGTACTTC. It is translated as CASSLLAGEPYEQYF.

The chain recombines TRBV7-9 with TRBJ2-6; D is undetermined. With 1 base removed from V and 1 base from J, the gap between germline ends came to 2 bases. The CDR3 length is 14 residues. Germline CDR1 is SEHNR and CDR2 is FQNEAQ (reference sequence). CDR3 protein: CASSLVSGANVLTF. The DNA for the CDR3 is TGTGCCAGCAGCTTAGTATCTGGGGCCAACGTCCTGACTTTC.

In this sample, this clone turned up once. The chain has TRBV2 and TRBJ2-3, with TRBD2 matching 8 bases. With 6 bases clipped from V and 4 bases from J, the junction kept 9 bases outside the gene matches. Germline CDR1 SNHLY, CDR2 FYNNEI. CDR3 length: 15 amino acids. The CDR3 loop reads CASSPGGPLADTQYF. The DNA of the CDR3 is TGTGCCAGCAGCCCGGGAGGGCCATTGGCAGATACGCAGTATTTT.

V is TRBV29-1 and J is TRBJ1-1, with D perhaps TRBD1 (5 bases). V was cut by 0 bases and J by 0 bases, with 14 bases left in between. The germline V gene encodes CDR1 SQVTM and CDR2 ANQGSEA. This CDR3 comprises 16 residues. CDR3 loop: CSVEDPWTSMNTEAFF. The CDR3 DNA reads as TGCAGCGTTGAAGATCCCTGGACAAGTATGAACACTGAAGCTTTCTTT.

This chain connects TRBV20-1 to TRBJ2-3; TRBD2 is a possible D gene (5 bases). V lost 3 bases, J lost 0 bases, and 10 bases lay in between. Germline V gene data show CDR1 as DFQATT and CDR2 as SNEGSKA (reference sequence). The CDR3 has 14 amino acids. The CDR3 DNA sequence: TGCAGTGCTAGTTATTCGGGGAGCACAGATACGCAGTATTTT. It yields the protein CSASYSGSTDTQYF.

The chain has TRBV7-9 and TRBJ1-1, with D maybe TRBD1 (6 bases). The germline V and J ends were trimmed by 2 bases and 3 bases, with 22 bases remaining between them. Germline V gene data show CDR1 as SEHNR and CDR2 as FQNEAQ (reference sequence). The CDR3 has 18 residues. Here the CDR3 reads CASSLFVGGAFSDTEAFF. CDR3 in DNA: TGTGCCAGCAGCTTATTCGTTGGGGGCGCGTTTTCGGACACTGAAGCTTTCTTT.

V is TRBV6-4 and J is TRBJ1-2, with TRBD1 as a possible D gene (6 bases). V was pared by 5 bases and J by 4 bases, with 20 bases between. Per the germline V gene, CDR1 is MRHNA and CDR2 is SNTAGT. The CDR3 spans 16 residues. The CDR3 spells CASSPSWDTETYGYTF. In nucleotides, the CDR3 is TGTGCCAGCAGTCCTTCATGGGACACCGAAACCTATGGCTACACCTTC.

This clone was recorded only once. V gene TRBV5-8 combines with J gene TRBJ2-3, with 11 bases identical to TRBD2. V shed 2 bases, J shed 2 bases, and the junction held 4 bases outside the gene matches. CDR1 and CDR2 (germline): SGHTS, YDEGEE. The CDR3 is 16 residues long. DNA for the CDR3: TGTGCCAGCAGCTTCACTAGCGGGAGCTCCACAGATACGCAGTATTTT. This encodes CASSFTSGSSTDTQYF.

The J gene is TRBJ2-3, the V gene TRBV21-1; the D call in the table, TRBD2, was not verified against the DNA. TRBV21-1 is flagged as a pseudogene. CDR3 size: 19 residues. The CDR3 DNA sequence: TGTGCCAGCAGCAACGGGGGCGGGGGGTCCTCCCCTCTCACAGATACGCAGTATTTT. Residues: CASSNGGGGSSPLTDTQYF.

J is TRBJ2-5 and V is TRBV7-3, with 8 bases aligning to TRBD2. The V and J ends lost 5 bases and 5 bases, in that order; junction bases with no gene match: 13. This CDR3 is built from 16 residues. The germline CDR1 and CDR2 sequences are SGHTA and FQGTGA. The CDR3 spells CASSPGRAGGVETQYF. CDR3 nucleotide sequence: TGTGCCAGCAGCCCCGGAAGGGCGGGGGGAGTGGAGACCCAGTACTTC.

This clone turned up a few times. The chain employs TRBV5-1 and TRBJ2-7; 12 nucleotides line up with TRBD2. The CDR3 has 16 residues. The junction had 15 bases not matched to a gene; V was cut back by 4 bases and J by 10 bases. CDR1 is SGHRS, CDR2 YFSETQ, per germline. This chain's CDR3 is CASSTWTSGMTSDQYF. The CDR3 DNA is TGCGCCAGCAGCACCTGGACTAGCGGGATGACTTCTGACCAGTACTTC. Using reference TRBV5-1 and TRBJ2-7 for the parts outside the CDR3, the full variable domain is KAGVTQTPRYLIKTRGQQVTLSCSPISGHRSVSWYQQTPGQGLQFLFEYFSETQRNKGNFPGRFSGRQFSNSRSEMNVSTLELGDSALYLCASSTWTSGMTSDQYFGPGTRLTVT.

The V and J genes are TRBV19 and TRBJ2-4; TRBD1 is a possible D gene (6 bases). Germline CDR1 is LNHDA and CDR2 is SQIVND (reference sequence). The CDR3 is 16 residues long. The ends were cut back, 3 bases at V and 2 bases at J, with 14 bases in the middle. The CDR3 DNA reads TGTGCCAGTAGTATTGAGCAGGGGATTTCCAAAAACATTCAGTACTTC. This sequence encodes CASSIEQGISKNIQYF.

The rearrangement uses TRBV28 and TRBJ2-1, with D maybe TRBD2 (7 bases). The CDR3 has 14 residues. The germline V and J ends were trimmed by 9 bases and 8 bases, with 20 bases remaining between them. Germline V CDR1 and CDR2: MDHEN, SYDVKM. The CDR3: CASKGGGGRDEQFF. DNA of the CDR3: TGTGCCAGTAAAGGGGGGGGCGGTAGGGATGAGCAGTTCTTC.

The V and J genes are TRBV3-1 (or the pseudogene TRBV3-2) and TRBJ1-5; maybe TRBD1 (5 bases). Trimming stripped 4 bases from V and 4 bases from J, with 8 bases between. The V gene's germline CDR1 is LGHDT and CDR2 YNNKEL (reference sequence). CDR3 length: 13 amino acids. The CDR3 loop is CASSRGLNQPQHF. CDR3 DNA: TGTGCCAGCAGCCGGGGACTTAATCAGCCCCAGCATTTT.

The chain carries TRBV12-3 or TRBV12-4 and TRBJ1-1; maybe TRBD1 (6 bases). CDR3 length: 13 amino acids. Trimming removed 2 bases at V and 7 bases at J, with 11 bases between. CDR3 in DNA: TGTGCCAGCAGTTTACAGGGGAATGGTGAAGCTTTCTTT. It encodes CASSLQGNGEAFF.

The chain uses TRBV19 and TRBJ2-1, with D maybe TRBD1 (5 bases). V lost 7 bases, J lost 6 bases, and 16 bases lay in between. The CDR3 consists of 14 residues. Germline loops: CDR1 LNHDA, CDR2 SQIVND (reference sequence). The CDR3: CASKGLVISNEQFF. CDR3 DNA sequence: TGTGCCAGTAAGGGGCTAGTCATATCCAATGAGCAGTTCTTC.

The CDR3 here is CASSPRDQPQHF. As DNA, the CDR3 is TGTGCCAGTAGTCCCAGGGATCAGCCCCAGCATTTT. This rearrangement joins TRBV19 to TRBJ1-5; D is perhaps TRBD1 (5 bases). V lost 5 bases and J 5 bases, leaving 7 bases between the germline ends. CDR1 is LNHDA and CDR2 is SQIVND in the germline V gene (reference sequence). The CDR3 extends over 12 amino acids.

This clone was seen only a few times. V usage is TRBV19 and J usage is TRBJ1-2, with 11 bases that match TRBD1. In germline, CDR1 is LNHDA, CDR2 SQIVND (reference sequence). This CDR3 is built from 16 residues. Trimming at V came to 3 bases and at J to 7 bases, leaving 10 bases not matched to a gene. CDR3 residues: CASSIGGQGAQAGYTF. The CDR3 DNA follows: TGTGCCAGTAGTATCGGAGGACAGGGGGCGCAGGCTGGCTACACCTTC.

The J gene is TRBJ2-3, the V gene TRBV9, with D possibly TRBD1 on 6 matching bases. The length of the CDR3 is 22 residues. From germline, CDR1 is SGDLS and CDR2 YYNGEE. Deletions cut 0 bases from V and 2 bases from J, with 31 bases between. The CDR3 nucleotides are TGTGCCAGCAGCGTAGAAGGGGGACCCAGGGGATGGGGCGTCCCAAACACAGATACGCAGTATTTT. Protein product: CASSVEGGPRGWGVPNTDTQYF.